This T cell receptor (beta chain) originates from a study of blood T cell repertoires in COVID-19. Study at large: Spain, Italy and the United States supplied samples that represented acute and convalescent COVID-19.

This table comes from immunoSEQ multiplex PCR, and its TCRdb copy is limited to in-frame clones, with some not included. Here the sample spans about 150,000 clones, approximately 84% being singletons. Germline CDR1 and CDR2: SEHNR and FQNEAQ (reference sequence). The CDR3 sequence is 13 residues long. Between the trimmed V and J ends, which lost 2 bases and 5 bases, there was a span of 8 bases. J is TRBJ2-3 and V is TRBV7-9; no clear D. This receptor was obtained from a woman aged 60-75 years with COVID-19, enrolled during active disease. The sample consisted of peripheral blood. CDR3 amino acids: CASSLTTVDTQYF. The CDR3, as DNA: TGTGCCAGCAGCTTAACTACGGTAGATACGCAGTATTTT.